This T cell receptor beta chain was identified in a study of blood T cell repertoires in COVID-19. Trimming cost V 5 bases and J 5 bases, with 12 bases left between them. Germline assignment: CDR1 SSHAT and CDR2 FNYEAQ (reference sequence). This CDR3 contains 13 residues. TCRdb's copy holds only in-frame clones and misses some; the assay was immunoSEQ multiplex PCR. The repertoire includes 150,000 to 200,000 clones, around 82% of them detected once, and 7.5% to 10% sits in the top ten. This clonotype originated in a woman over 75 with acute or convalescent COVID-19. Sequences were obtained from peripheral blood. The chain carries TRBV7-7 and TRBJ2-5, with D perhaps matching TRBD2 (5 bases). DNA of the CDR3: TGTGCCAGCAGCCAGGAGGCCCGGGAGACCCAGTACTTC. Its translation: CASSQEARETQYF. Complete variable domain (other parts from reference TRBV7-7 and TRBJ2-5): GAGVSQSPRYKVTKRGQDVTLRCDPISSHATLYWYQQALGQGPEFLTYFNYEAQPDKSGLPSDRFSAERPEGSISTLTIQRTEQRDSAMYRCASSQEARETQYFGPGTRLLVL.